This T cell receptor (beta chain) was profiled in a study of blood T cell repertoires in COVID-19. Study details: Whether acute or convalescent, the COVID-19 samples came from the United States, Italy and Spain. Sample material is recorded as cDNA or gDNA derived from T cells, B-cell-depleted T cells, or PBMCs.

Clones were read by immunoSEQ multiplex PCR, and TCRdb kept only the in-frame ones, dropping some. This table holds 55,000 to 85,000 clones, 90% found once. The CDR3 runs to 16 residues. The J segment lost 5 bases and the V segment lost 1 base, leaving 7 bases of the junction unmatched. CDR1 and CDR2 from the germline V gene are SGHVS and FNYEAQ. J is TRBJ2-2 and V is TRBV7-6, with 7 bases identical to TRBD2. The clonotype was recovered from a woman in her late teens or twenties with acute or convalescent COVID-19. The sequenced sample consisted of peripheral blood. The CDR3 coding sequence is TGTGCCAGCAGCTTAGGGGCTAGCGGCACGACCGGGGAGCTGTTTTTT. This encodes CASSLGASGTTGELFF.